Given below is one T cell receptor (beta chain) in context. Its target is unknown. Purified naive CD4+ T cells were depleted of CD25+ Tregs. Trimming removed 8 bases from V and 4 bases from J; junction bases left unmatched: 10. This CDR3 is 14 amino acids long. CDR1 and CDR2 (germline): SQVTM, ANQGSEA. Study results and caveats: Greatest tumor Treg TCR overlap was with tumor naive CD4+ cells. Tumor memory CD4+ T cell TCR gene usage was found to cluster with blood and lymph node memory CD4+ cells and with lymph node naive CD4+ cells.

Full-length variable regions came from constant-region reverse primers plus semi-nested Nested Universal Primer A PCR. TCRdb ran MiXCR on the 5' RACE reads and lists one entry per CDR3 protein. The sample lists roughly 56,000 distinct CDR3 sequences; almost 30% were seen once. The V gene is TRBV29-1, the J gene TRBJ2-7, with TRBD1 matching over 11 bases. The sequencing input was tumor-infiltrating naive CD4+ T cells sorted from the breast tumor. As for subset: naive CD4+ T cells, CD4+CD45RA+CD25-. The TCR comes from a female donor with breast cancer. This CDR3 reads CSTQSGTGGYEQYF. The CDR3 DNA follows: TGCAGCACTCAATCTGGGACAGGGGGTTACGAGCAGTACTTC.